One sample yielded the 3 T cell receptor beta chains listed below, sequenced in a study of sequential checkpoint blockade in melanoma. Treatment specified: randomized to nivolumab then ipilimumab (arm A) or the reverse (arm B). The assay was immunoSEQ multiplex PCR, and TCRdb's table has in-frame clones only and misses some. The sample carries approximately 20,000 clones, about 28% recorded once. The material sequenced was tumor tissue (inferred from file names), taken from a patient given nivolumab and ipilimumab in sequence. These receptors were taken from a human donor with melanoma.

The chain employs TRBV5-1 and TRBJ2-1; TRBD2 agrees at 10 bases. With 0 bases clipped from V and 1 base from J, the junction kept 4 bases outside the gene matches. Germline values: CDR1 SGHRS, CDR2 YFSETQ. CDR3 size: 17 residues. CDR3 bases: TGCGCCAGCAGCTTGGGAAGCGGGGGGGCTTCCTACAATGAGCAGTTCTTC. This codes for CASSLGSGGASYNEQFF.

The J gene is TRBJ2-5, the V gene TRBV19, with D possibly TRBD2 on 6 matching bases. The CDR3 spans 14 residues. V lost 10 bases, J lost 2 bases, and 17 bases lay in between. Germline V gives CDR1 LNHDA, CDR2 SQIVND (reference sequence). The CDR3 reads CATAAAGLQETQYF. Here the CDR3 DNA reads TGTGCCACTGCCGCTGCGGGATTACAAGAGACCCAGTACTTC.

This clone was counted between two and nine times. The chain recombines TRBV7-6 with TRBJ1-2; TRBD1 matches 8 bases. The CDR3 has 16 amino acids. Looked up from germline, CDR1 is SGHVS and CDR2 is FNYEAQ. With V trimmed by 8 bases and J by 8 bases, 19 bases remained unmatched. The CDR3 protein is CASQLEIDTGGWGYTF. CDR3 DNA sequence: TGTGCCAGCCAATTGGAAATTGACACAGGGGGTTGGGGCTACACCTTC.